This T cell receptor (beta chain) was captured in a study of T-cell memory formation after mild COVID-19. The study's findings and limits: Contracting CD8+ clones were enriched in EMRA, CD4+ mainly in CM and EM.

Comment on this clonotype: The target antigen is unknown.

The CDR3 has 14 amino acids. Looked up from germline, CDR1 is SGHNT and CDR2 is YYREEE (reference sequence). V was pared by 1 base and J by 4 bases, with 3 bases of the junction left unmatched. TCRdb ran MiXCR on the 5' RACE reads and lists one entry per CDR3 protein. The table includes roughly 200,000 distinct CDR3 sequences, over 20% detected once. The sequencing sample was made of PBMCs or a T cell subset sorted from them (not recorded which). The clonotype originates from an adult woman who had mild COVID-19 (a few samples of this study predate the infection). Cell type and time point are not known. J is TRBJ2-3 and V is TRBV5-4; TRBD1 matches 7 bases. CDR3 coding DNA: TGTGCCAGCAGCTTGATCCAGGGGGCAGATACGCAGTATTTT. Its translation: CASSLIQGADTQYF.